The 24 T cell receptor beta chains given below trace back to one sample, sequenced in a study of blood T cell repertoires in COVID-19. The assay was immunoSEQ multiplex PCR, and TCRdb's table has in-frame clones only and misses some. The table records some 82,000 clones, about nine tenths of them present only once. The specimen sequenced was peripheral blood. These receptors came from a woman aged 50 to 65 in a cohort sampled during active COVID-19.

The rearrangement uses TRBV18 and TRBJ2-7, with a possible D match to TRBD1 (5 bases). CDR1 and CDR2 (germline): KGHSH, LQKENI. The germline V and J ends were trimmed by 3 bases and 0 bases, with 9 bases remaining between them. The CDR3 spans 14 residues. The CDR3 coding sequence is TGTGCCAGCTCACCTCGAGACAGCTCCTACGAGCAGTACTTC. It codes for CASSPRDSSYEQYF. Complete variable domain (other parts from reference TRBV18 and TRBJ2-7): NAGVMQNPRHLVRRRGQEARLRCSPMKGHSHVYWYRQLPEEGLKFMVYLQKENIIDESGMPKERFSAEFPKEGPSILRIQQVVRGDSAAYFCASSPRDSSYEQYFGPGTRLTVT.

The gene calls are TRBV6-5 and TRBJ1-6, with D possibly being TRBD1 (5 bases). V was shortened by 6 bases and J by 6 bases, with 12 bases between the two germline ends. There are 14 residues in the CDR3. Per germline, CDR1 MNHEY and CDR2 SVGAGI. The CDR3 nucleotides read TGTGCCAGCAGCCCAGACAGATCTAATTCACCCCTCCACTTT. This translates into CASSPDRSNSPLHF.

This rearrangement joins TRBV6-5 to TRBJ2-5; 8 bases map to TRBD1. With V trimmed by 10 bases and J by 2 bases, 3 bases remained unmatched. The CDR3 contains 12 residues. Germline CDR1 MNHEY, CDR2 SVGAGI. This CDR3 reads CAIRTGQETQYF. CDR3 coding DNA: TGTGCCATTAGGACAGGGCAAGAGACCCAGTACTTC.

The rearrangement links TRBV19 to TRBJ1-2, with a tentative D call TRBD1 (6 bases). Germline values: CDR1 LNHDA, CDR2 SQIVND (reference sequence). The CDR3 has 15 amino acids. The V gene lost 0 bases and the J gene lost 4 bases, with 12 bases spanning the gap. The CDR3 nucleotides are TGTGCCAGTAGTATAGAGACAGGCGAAATCTATGGCTACACCTTC. It is translated as CASSIETGEIYGYTF.

This chain connects TRBV19 to TRBJ2-7, with 14 bases lining up with TRBD2. The CDR3 consists of 20 residues. Germline values: CDR1 LNHDA, CDR2 SQIVND (reference sequence). V lost 3 bases to trimming and J lost 0 bases; unmatched junction nucleotides: 13. CDR3 DNA: TGTGCCAGTAGTATTAAGCGGGGACTAGCGGGGGCAGGAGGCTCCTACGAGCAGTACTTC. The encoded protein is CASSIKRGLAGAGGSYEQYF.

The chain has TRBV11-2 and TRBJ1-2; the D gene is possibly TRBD1 (6 bases). This CDR3 is 13 amino acids long. Germline V gene sequence: CDR1 SGHAT, CDR2 FQNNGV. V was pared by 1 base and J by 5 bases, with 8 bases between. This CDR3 reads CASSLGDTYGYTF. The CDR3 nucleotides read TGTGCCAGCAGCTTAGGGGACACGTATGGCTACACCTTC.

The genes are TRBV10-2 and TRBJ2-7; tentative D call: TRBD1 (5 bases). This CDR3 spans 16 amino acids. V dropped 0 bases and J dropped 6 bases, with 18 bases sitting between them. The V gene's germline CDR1 is WSHSY and CDR2 SAAADI. The CDR3 spells CASSESKYRGLGEQYF. The CDR3 region has the DNA TGCGCCAGCAGTGAGTCGAAATATAGGGGATTAGGCGAGCAGTACTTC.

The J gene is TRBJ2-1, the V gene TRBV14, with 14 bases identical to TRBD2. Trimming took 4 bases from V and 5 from J; bases not matched to a gene: 1. CDR3 length equals 15 residues. Germline lookup yields CDR1 SGHDN and CDR2 FVKESK. The CDR3 DNA sequence: TGTGCCAGCAGCCGGACTAGCGGGGGGAACAATGAGCAGTTCTTC. This gives the protein CASSRTSGGNNEQFF.

The CDR3 region has the DNA TGCGCCAGCACCGGGACAGGGGGCTTGGGCCAGCCCCAGCATTTT. It encodes CASTGTGGLGQPQHF. The chain joins TRBV10-2 to TRBJ1-5, with 12 bases matching TRBD1. CDR3 length equals 15 residues. Germline V lookup: CDR1 WSHSY, CDR2 SAAADI. Trimming took 7 bases from V and 7 from J; bases not matched to a gene: 8.

V and J are TRBV11-2 and TRBJ2-7; 9 bases match TRBD1. The CDR3 totals 15 residues. V was pared by 4 bases and J by 4 bases, with 8 bases of the junction left unmatched. Per the germline V gene, CDR1 is SGHAT and CDR2 is FQNNGV. The chain's CDR3 is CASSSPYRGRYEQYF. The CDR3 DNA follows: TGTGCCAGCAGCTCCCCCTACAGGGGGCGATACGAGCAGTACTTC. Full variable domain (rest looked up from reference TRBV11-2 and TRBJ2-7): EAGVAQSPRYKIIEKRQSVAFWCNPISGHATLYWYQQILGQGPKLLIQFQNNGVVDDSQLPKDRFSAERLKGVDSTLKIQPAKLEDSAVYLCASSSPYRGRYEQYFGPGTRLTVT.

In its sample, this clone was seen once. V and J are TRBV6-5 and TRBJ2-7; a weak D match, TRBD2 (5 bases). Germline V gene lookup returns CDR1 MNHEY and CDR2 SVGAGI. V was trimmed by 7 bases and J by 3 bases, leaving 19 bases between them. There are 15 residues in the CDR3. CDR3: CASITRVVGGYEQYF. Written as DNA, the CDR3 is TGTGCCAGCATTACACGTGTCGTTGGAGGCTACGAGCAGTACTTC.

The rearrangement links TRBV28 to TRBJ2-3, with 8 bases aligning to TRBD2. There are 13 residues in the CDR3. Germline CDR1 reads MDHEN; CDR2 reads SYDVKM. V was clipped by 5 bases and J by 7 bases; unmatched bases: 5. The CDR3 sequence is CASSDGGANTQYF. In DNA, the CDR3 is TGTGCCAGCAGTGACGGGGGGGCCAATACGCAGTATTTT.

The rearrangement uses TRBV14 and TRBJ2-2; D is undetermined. The CDR3 has 15 residues. Germline loops: CDR1 SGHDN, CDR2 FVKESK. V was pared by 2 bases and J by 4 bases, with 11 bases between. DNA for the CDR3: TGTGCCAGCAGCCAAAGCCGGGTTGTCACCGGGGAGCTGTTTTTT. Translating it yields CASSQSRVVTGELFF.

V gene TRBV6-5 combines with J gene TRBJ2-5, with no clear D. Germline lookup yields CDR1 MNHEY and CDR2 SVGAGI. This CDR3 spans 12 amino acids. V was trimmed by 0 bases and J by 5 bases, leaving 4 bases between them. This chain's CDR3 is CASSYSRETQYF. CDR3 sequence (DNA): TGTGCCAGCAGTTACTCGAGGGAGACCCAGTACTTC.

The chain combines TRBV12-5 with TRBJ2-7; TRBD1 matches 7 bases. Germline loops: CDR1 LGHNT, CDR2 FRNRAP. Trimming cost V 5 bases and J 3 bases; bases outside gene matches: 4. CDR3 length: 13 amino acids. The CDR3: CASGRDRSYEQYF. The DNA for the CDR3 is TGTGCTAGTGGTCGGGACAGAAGCTACGAGCAGTACTTC.

This sequence joins TRBV12-3 or TRBV12-4 and TRBJ2-5; D is possibly TRBD1 (5 bases). The CDR3 contains 13 residues. The V gene lost 3 bases and the J gene lost 5 bases, with 10 bases spanning the gap. This chain's CDR3 is CASSFNRQETQYF. CDR3 DNA: TGTGCCAGCAGTTTTAACCGACAGGAGACCCAGTACTTC.

The chain links TRBV6-1 to TRBJ2-1; D perhaps matches TRBD2 (6 bases). CDR1 and CDR2 from the germline V gene are MNHNS and SASEGT. V was clipped by 4 bases and J by 0 bases, with 13 bases between them. This CDR3 spans 16 amino acids. CDR3 protein: CASSGGRSDSYNEQFF. The CDR3 DNA follows: TGTGCCAGCAGTGGGGGGAGGAGCGACTCCTACAATGAGCAGTTCTTC.

V and J are TRBV12-5 and TRBJ2-2; 8 bases are a match to TRBD1. Germline V CDR1 and CDR2: LGHNT, FRNRAP. The CDR3 runs 16 residues. Trimming took 0 bases from V and 6 from J; bases not matched to a gene: 6. The CDR3: CASGLVPTGVAGELFF. CDR3 sequence (DNA): TGTGCTAGTGGTTTGGTACCGACAGGGGTGGCCGGGGAGCTGTTTTTT. Using reference TRBV12-5 and TRBJ2-2 for the parts outside the CDR3, the full variable domain is DARVTQTPRHKVTEMGQEVTMRCQPILGHNTVFWYRQTMMQGLELLAYFRNRAPLDDSGMPKDRFSAEMPDATLATLKIQPSEPRDSAVYFCASGLVPTGVAGELFFGEGSRLTVL.

The rearrangement uses TRBV7-9 and TRBJ2-1, with 8 bases lining up with TRBD2. The trim removed 4 bases at V and 7 bases at J, leaving 3 bases unmatched. The CDR3 totals 13 residues. CDR1 and CDR2 (germline): SEHNR, FQNEAQ (reference sequence). CDR3 DNA sequence: TGTGCCAGCAGCTACGGGGGGGTTAATGAGCAGTTCTTC. As protein: CASSYGGVNEQFF.

The chain links TRBV5-1 to TRBJ1-1, with a possible D match to TRBD1 (6 bases). Germline V lookup: CDR1 SGHRS, CDR2 YFSETQ. This CDR3 region has 16 residues. V lost 6 bases to trimming and J lost 6 bases, with 24 bases between them. The CDR3 reads CASTEGGTPLVSEAFF. DNA for the CDR3: TGCGCCAGCACCGAGGGGGGGACCCCACTGGTTTCTGAAGCTTTCTTT.

The chain uses TRBV9 and TRBJ1-5; the match to TRBD1 covers 8 bases. This CDR3 is built from 15 residues. V lost 0 bases and J lost 7; bases outside the gene matches: 6. Germline assignment: CDR1 SGDLS and CDR2 YYNGEE. The DNA of the CDR3 is TGTGCCAGCAGCGTAGATGGACAGGGAAAGCAGCCCCAGCATTTT. It codes for CASSVDGQGKQPQHF.

This chain uses TRBV7-6 with TRBJ1-3; D perhaps matches TRBD1 (5 bases). The CDR3 contains 16 residues. Germline V gives CDR1 SGHVS, CDR2 FNYEAQ. V was trimmed by 5 bases and J by 4 bases, leaving 18 bases between them. The CDR3 reads CASSRGDPFLGNTIYF. DNA of the CDR3: TGTGCCAGCAGCCGCGGGGACCCGTTTTTGGGAAACACCATATATTTT.

This sequence joins TRBV27 and TRBJ2-1; possibly TRBD1 for D (5 bases). Germline CDR1 is MNHEY and CDR2 is SMNVEV (reference sequence). Trimming pared 1 base from V and 9 bases from J, leaving 10 bases between. The CDR3 runs 13 residues. This CDR3 reads CASSLYSRGEQFF. The CDR3 coding sequence is TGTGCCAGCAGTTTATATTCTAGGGGTGAGCAGTTCTTC.

The chain links TRBV5-1 to TRBJ1-6, with TRBD1 as a possible D gene (6 bases). Germline CDR1 reads SGHRS; CDR2 reads YFSETQ. The CDR3 is 15 residues long. Trimming took off 0 bases at V and 8 bases at J, with 12 bases between the two ends. The CDR3 DNA follows: TGCGCCAGCAGCTTGGGCAGGGGAAATGATTCACCCCTCCACTTT. It encodes CASSLGRGNDSPLHF.